The rows below give T cell receptor beta chains drawn from one sample of a study of cytomegalovirus exposure and HLA in healthy donors. The protocol was immunoSEQ multiplex PCR, while the TCRdb copy is restricted to in-frame clones and leaves out a portion. In the table there are tens of thousands of clones, 65% to 85% of which are singletons. The sample was PBMCs. All receptors come from a man aged 25-45 years in good health and CMV-seronegative. The CDR3 runs from the conserved cysteine through the conserved F or W. Fields, in order: V gene, D gene, J gene, clone size, CDR3 DNA, CDR3 protein. The D gene is left open where the match is weak. Size is omitted from some rows. Given values are once, few, many or a class for expanded clones.

v_call: TRBV18; d_call: TRBD1; j_call: TRBJ1-1; clone_size: .; cdr3_nt: TGTGCCAGCTCACCAACGTTGTCCGGGACAGTCCTCATGAACACTGAAGCTTTCTTT; cdr3_aa: CASSPTLSGTVLMNTEAFF
v_call: TRBV27; d_call: .; j_call: TRBJ1-3; clone_size: .; cdr3_nt: TGTGCCAGCAGGGGGCATTCTGGAAACACCATATATTTT; cdr3_aa: CASRGHSGNTIYF
v_call: TRBV23-1; d_call: TRBD2; j_call: TRBJ2-7; clone_size: once; cdr3_nt: TGCGCCAGCAGTCATGGGGGGGACTCGAGCTCCTACGAGCAGTACTTC; cdr3_aa: CASSHGGDSSSYEQYF
v_call: TRBV28; d_call: TRBD1; j_call: TRBJ1-6; clone_size: .; cdr3_nt: TGTGCCAGCAGTTTCATGGGACAGGCAGTAGAGGGGTCCTATAATTCACCCCTCCACTTT; cdr3_aa: CASSFMGQAVEGSYNSPLHF
v_call: TRBV6-1; d_call: TRBD1; j_call: TRBJ1-3; clone_size: few; cdr3_nt: TGTGCCAGCAGTGAACAGGGGGCTGGAAACACCATATATTTT; cdr3_aa: CASSEQGAGNTIYF
v_call: TRBV30; d_call: .; j_call: TRBJ1-5; clone_size: .; cdr3_nt: TGTGCCTGGAGTGACAGGGTGTTTCAGCCCCAGCATTTT; cdr3_aa: CAWSDRVFQPQHF
v_call: TRBV25-1; d_call: .; j_call: TRBJ1-4; clone_size: once; cdr3_nt: TGTGCCAGCAGCGAGCAGGGTACTACTAATGAAAAACTGTTTTTT; cdr3_aa: CASSEQGTTNEKLFF
v_call: TRBV2; d_call: .; j_call: TRBJ1-5; clone_size: .; cdr3_nt: TGTGCCAGCAATACGGGGAATCAGCCCCAGCATTTT; cdr3_aa: CASNTGNQPQHF
v_call: TRBV27; d_call: TRBD2; j_call: TRBJ2-3; clone_size: .; cdr3_nt: TGTGCCAGCGGTAGACTAGCCCAAGATACGCAGTATTTT; cdr3_aa: CASGRLAQDTQYF
v_call: TRBV5-4; d_call: .; j_call: TRBJ2-3; clone_size: .; cdr3_nt: TGTGCCAGCAGCTTGCAGGGATCTAGCACAGATACGCAGTATTTT; cdr3_aa: CASSLQGSSTDTQYF
v_call: TRBV29-1; d_call: TRBD1; j_call: TRBJ1-5; clone_size: .; cdr3_nt: TGCAGCGTTGAGGAGGGGGCGCGGAATCAGCCCCAGCATTTT; cdr3_aa: CSVEEGARNQPQHF
v_call: TRBV2; d_call: TRBD1; j_call: TRBJ2-7; clone_size: .; cdr3_nt: TGTGCCAGCAGTACGGGACAGGGTATCAACGAGCAGTACTTC; cdr3_aa: CASSTGQGINEQYF
v_call: TRBV30; d_call: .; j_call: TRBJ1-1; clone_size: .; cdr3_nt: TGTGCCTGGGAGAGGGAAGGGGAGGGTGAAGCTTTCTTT; cdr3_aa: CAWEREGEGEAFF
v_call: TRBV5-1; d_call: TRBD1; j_call: TRBJ1-5; clone_size: once; cdr3_nt: TGCGCCAGCAGCTTGGGAGGGGGGACAGGAGATAGCAATCAGCCCCAGCATTTT; cdr3_aa: CASSLGGGTGDSNQPQHF
v_call: TRBV6-5; d_call: .; j_call: TRBJ1-1; clone_size: few; cdr3_nt: TGTGCCAGCCAGCGTTCTGGGAACACTGAAGCTTTCTTT; cdr3_aa: CASQRSGNTEAFF
v_call: TRBV7-9; d_call: TRBD1; j_call: TRBJ1-5; clone_size: .; cdr3_nt: TGTGCCAGCAGCTCTTCAAGGACAGGGATTGATCAGCCCCAGCATTTT; cdr3_aa: CASSSSRTGIDQPQHF
v_call: TRBV5-1; d_call: .; j_call: TRBJ2-7; clone_size: .; cdr3_nt: TGCGCCAGCAGCTTGGTACAGGGCCACGAGCAGTACTTC; cdr3_aa: CASSLVQGHEQYF
v_call: TRBV5-6; d_call: .; j_call: TRBJ1-4; clone_size: .; cdr3_nt: TGTGCCAGCAGCGTACACGGGGGGAATGAAAAACTGTTTTTT; cdr3_aa: CASSVHGGNEKLFF
v_call: TRBV2; d_call: TRBD1; j_call: TRBJ1-5; clone_size: few; cdr3_nt: TGTGCCAGCAGTGAGCAGGGGGCAATGGTCAATCAGCCCCAGCATTTT; cdr3_aa: CASSEQGAMVNQPQHF
v_call: TRBV25-1; d_call: .; j_call: TRBJ1-1; clone_size: few; cdr3_nt: TGTGCCAGCAGTGAATGGGGGGACACTGAAGCTTTCTTT; cdr3_aa: CASSEWGDTEAFF
v_call: TRBV30; d_call: .; j_call: TRBJ2-7; clone_size: .; cdr3_nt: TGTGCCTGGAGTGTAGGGGGTTACGAGCAGTACTTC; cdr3_aa: CAWSVGGYEQYF
v_call: TRBV6-1; d_call: .; j_call: TRBJ1-2; clone_size: .; cdr3_nt: TGTGCCAGCACACAGGAGGGGGGGGTCAGTGGCTACACCTTC; cdr3_aa: CASTQEGGVSGYTF
v_call: TRBV7-6; d_call: TRBD1; j_call: TRBJ1-3; clone_size: few; cdr3_nt: TGTGCCAGCAGCACGCGGGGGGGACAGGGGAGCTCTGGAAACACCATATATTTT; cdr3_aa: CASSTRGGQGSSGNTIYF
v_call: TRBV5-6; d_call: TRBD1; j_call: TRBJ1-1; clone_size: .; cdr3_nt: TGTGCCAGCAGCGACAGGGGGCTTGGAGCTTTCTTT; cdr3_aa: CASSDRGLGAFF
v_call: TRBV2; d_call: TRBD1; j_call: TRBJ2-4; clone_size: few; cdr3_nt: TGTGCCAGCAGTGCGGGACAGGGAAACATTCAGTACTTC; cdr3_aa: CASSAGQGNIQYF
v_call: TRBV6-1; d_call: TRBD1; j_call: TRBJ1-1; clone_size: few; cdr3_nt: TGTGCCAGCAGGAAGACAGGGGCCACTGAAGCTTTCTTT; cdr3_aa: CASRKTGATEAFF
v_call: TRBV6-5; d_call: .; j_call: TRBJ1-1; clone_size: few; cdr3_nt: TGTGCCAGTTCGACCCAGGGGAACACTGAAGCTTTCTTT; cdr3_aa: CASSTQGNTEAFF
v_call: TRBV5-5; d_call: .; j_call: TRBJ1-2; clone_size: .; cdr3_nt: TGTGCCAGCAGCTTAGCCGCTCCTAACTATGGCTACACCTTC; cdr3_aa: CASSLAAPNYGYTF
v_call: TRBV19; d_call: .; j_call: TRBJ2-7; clone_size: .; cdr3_nt: TGTGCCAGTAGTCTCCGGGCAGGCGACTACTCCTACGAGCAGTACTTC; cdr3_aa: CASSLRAGDYSYEQYF
v_call: TRBV4-2; d_call: TRBD1; j_call: TRBJ1-6; clone_size: .; cdr3_nt: TGTGCCAGCAGCCAAGGGGACAGTAATAATTCACCCCTCCACTTT; cdr3_aa: CASSQGDSNNSPLHF
v_call: TRBV5-8; d_call: TRBD1; j_call: TRBJ1-6; clone_size: .; cdr3_nt: TGTGCCAGCAGCTGGCGACAGGGTTATAATTCACCCCTCCACTTT; cdr3_aa: CASSWRQGYNSPLHF
v_call: TRBV7-6; d_call: .; j_call: TRBJ2-1; clone_size: .; cdr3_nt: TGTGCCAGCAGCTTAGCCCCCCAGCGGCCCTCCTACAATGAGCAGTTCTTC; cdr3_aa: CASSLAPQRPSYNEQFF
v_call: TRBV7-3; d_call: .; j_call: TRBJ2-1; clone_size: .; cdr3_nt: TGTGCCAGCAGCTTATTGGGTCTATCGGGGAATGAGCAGTTCTTC; cdr3_aa: CASSLLGLSGNEQFF
v_call: TRBV7-6; d_call: .; j_call: TRBJ2-2; clone_size: .; cdr3_nt: TGTGCCAGCAGCTTAGGCAGGGTAAACACCGGGGAGCTGTTTTTT; cdr3_aa: CASSLGRVNTGELFF
v_call: TRBV4-1; d_call: .; j_call: TRBJ2-1; clone_size: .; cdr3_nt: TGCGCCAGCAGCCAAGACGGGAGCTCCTCCGACAATGAGCAGTTCTTC; cdr3_aa: CASSQDGSSSDNEQFF
v_call: TRBV27; d_call: TRBD2; j_call: TRBJ2-3; clone_size: .; cdr3_nt: TGTGCCAGCAGTCTAAGCGGGGTCACAGATACGCAGTATTTT; cdr3_aa: CASSLSGVTDTQYF
v_call: TRBV7-3; d_call: .; j_call: TRBJ2-2; clone_size: once; cdr3_nt: TGTGCCAGCAGCTTAAGAGGGGACTCAGGGCCCGGGGAGCTGTTTTTT; cdr3_aa: CASSLRGDSGPGELFF
v_call: TRBV27; d_call: TRBD1; j_call: TRBJ1-1; clone_size: .; cdr3_nt: TGTGCCAGCCGACAGACAGGGGGCACTGAAGCTTTCTTT; cdr3_aa: CASRQTGGTEAFF
v_call: TRBV10-3; d_call: .; j_call: TRBJ2-2; clone_size: .; cdr3_nt: TGTGCCATCAGCGTGGGCGTACTCCTGAACACCGGGGAGCTGTTTTTT; cdr3_aa: CAISVGVLLNTGELFF
v_call: TRBV5-1; d_call: .; j_call: TRBJ1-5; clone_size: once; cdr3_nt: TGCGCCAGCAGCTGGGACTCGGGGTCTATCGAACATTTT; cdr3_aa: CASSWDSGSIEHF
v_call: TRBV27; d_call: .; j_call: TRBJ1-4; clone_size: .; cdr3_nt: TGTGCCAGCAGTCGCCAGTCAACTAATGAAAAACTGTTTTTT; cdr3_aa: CASSRQSTNEKLFF
v_call: TRBV6-4; d_call: TRBD1; j_call: TRBJ1-2; clone_size: .; cdr3_nt: TGTGCCAGCAGAGATACAGGGGGAGGCTACACCTTC; cdr3_aa: CASRDTGGGYTF
v_call: TRBV14; d_call: TRBD1; j_call: TRBJ1-2; clone_size: .; cdr3_nt: TGTGCCAGCAGCCAATCGGGACAGCTTAACTATGGCTACACCTTC; cdr3_aa: CASSQSGQLNYGYTF
v_call: TRBV6-5; d_call: TRBD1; j_call: TRBJ1-4; clone_size: few; cdr3_nt: TGTGCCAGCAGTCTACAGGGGAGCGTAAAACTGTTTTTT; cdr3_aa: CASSLQGSVKLFF
v_call: TRBV6-1; d_call: .; j_call: TRBJ2-2; clone_size: .; cdr3_nt: TGTGCCAGCCAGACAGACAACACCGGGGAGCTGTTTTTT; cdr3_aa: CASQTDNTGELFF
v_call: TRBV27; d_call: TRBD1; j_call: TRBJ1-2; clone_size: few; cdr3_nt: TGTGCCAGCAGTCCCGGCAGGGGGGACGGCTACACCTTC; cdr3_aa: CASSPGRGDGYTF
v_call: TRBV2; d_call: .; j_call: TRBJ1-1; clone_size: .; cdr3_nt: TGTGCCAGCAGTGAAGTTTTCGGGGGGCTCACTGAAGCTTTCTTT; cdr3_aa: CASSEVFGGLTEAFF
v_call: TRBV6-1; d_call: TRBD1; j_call: TRBJ1-3; clone_size: .; cdr3_nt: TGTGCCAGCAGTGAAGCGGACCGGGACAGGGTAGGAGTACTCGGAAACACCATATATTTT; cdr3_aa: CASSEADRDRVGVLGNTIYF
v_call: TRBV29-1; d_call: .; j_call: TRBJ2-1; clone_size: few; cdr3_nt: TGCAGCGTTGTAGACAGGGAGCAGTTCTTC; cdr3_aa: CSVVDREQFF
v_call: TRBV6-1; d_call: TRBD2; j_call: TRBJ2-5; clone_size: .; cdr3_nt: TGTGCCAGCAGTGAGGGACTAGCGGGGGGTCAAGAGACCCAGTACTTC; cdr3_aa: CASSEGLAGGQETQYF
v_call: TRBV27; d_call: .; j_call: TRBJ2-3; clone_size: .; cdr3_nt: TGTGCCACCATGCAGGGTGGTAGGACAGATACGCAGTATTTT; cdr3_aa: CATMQGGRTDTQYF
v_call: TRBV19; d_call: TRBD1; j_call: TRBJ2-1; clone_size: .; cdr3_nt: TGTGCCAGTAGGCGAGCTGGACAGGCGCAAGAGCAGTTCTTC; cdr3_aa: CASRRAGQAQEQFF
v_call: TRBV14; d_call: .; j_call: TRBJ1-1; clone_size: .; cdr3_nt: TGTGCCAGCAGCCAAGCTAGCAGCGTCACTGAAGCTTTCTTT; cdr3_aa: CASSQASSVTEAFF